A single sample gave rise to the 14 T cell receptor beta chains below, sequenced in a study of shared clonotypes between healthy human individuals. Generated by immunoSEQ multiplex PCR, the TCRdb table keeps only in-frame clones and is missing some. The repertoire has about 2.1 million clones, roughly 95% of them found once; the top ten carry about 1.7%. Naive CD8 isolation took CD45RO-negative cells positively selected for CCR7 and excluded terminally differentiated effector memory CD45RA+ cells. The sequenced sample consisted of naive CD8+ T cells from PBMCs. Every receptor here comes from a man aged 18 to 29 in good health. Some clones in this sample may be carry-over from other donors' samples.

The rearrangement uses TRBV5-1 and TRBJ2-7, with 7 bases aligning to TRBD1. CDR1 SGHRS and CDR2 YFSETQ come from the germline V gene. Trimming at V came to 4 bases and at J to 1 base, leaving 5 bases not matched to a gene. CDR3 size: 14 residues. CDR3 protein: CASSPTGKSYEQYF. CDR3 coding DNA: TGCGCCAGCAGCCCGACAGGGAAATCCTACGAGCAGTACTTC.

This chain connects TRBV10-3 to TRBJ2-7; D is uncertain. Germline CDR1 ENHRY, CDR2 SYGVKD. The CDR3 totals 15 residues. V dropped 3 bases and J dropped 3 bases, with 15 bases sitting between them. For the CDR3, the DNA is TGTGCCATCAGTGACTTCTCCGTCGTAAGCTACGAGCAGTACTTC. This gives the protein CAISDFSVVSYEQYF.

This sequence joins TRBV6-5 and TRBJ1-1; D is possibly TRBD1 (6 bases). The CDR3 spans 14 residues. Germline V lookup: CDR1 MNHEY, CDR2 SVGAGI. V lost 5 bases and J 2 bases, leaving 12 bases between the germline ends. CDR3 sequence reads: CASSQGFGNTEAFF. CDR3 sequence (DNA): TGTGCCAGCAGTCAGGGGTTTGGTAACACTGAAGCTTTCTTT.

CDR3 amino acids: CASSARQGLNSPLHF. In DNA form, the CDR3 reads TGTGCCAGCAGCGCAAGACAGGGGTTGAATTCACCCCTCCACTTT. The rearrangement uses TRBV7-8 and TRBJ1-6; 8 bases map to TRBD1. J was trimmed by 7 bases and V by 5 bases; bases with no gene match: 7. The CDR3 loop spans 15 amino acids. Germline V gene sequence: CDR1 SGHVS, CDR2 FQNEAQ. Drawing the rest from reference TRBV7-8 and TRBJ1-6, the complete variable domain is GAGVSQSPRYKVAKRGQDVALRCDPISGHVSLFWYQQALGQGPEFLTYFQNEAQLDKSGLPSDRFFAERPEGSVSTLKIQRTQQEDSAVYLCASSARQGLNSPLHFGNGTRLTVT.

The rearrangement joins TRBV19 to TRBJ2-3; 11 positions agree with TRBD1. This CDR3 is 15 amino acids long. The ends lost 5 bases at V and 5 bases at J; junction bases unmatched: 6. Germline values: CDR1 LNHDA, CDR2 SQIVND (reference sequence). DNA of the CDR3: TGTGCCAGTAGTTCCCGGGACAGGGGGTTAGATACGCAGTATTTT. This translates into CASSSRDRGLDTQYF.

The chain uses TRBV27 and TRBJ2-7, with 8 bases identical to TRBD2. V shed 5 bases, J shed 9 bases, and the junction held 18 bases outside the gene matches. Per the germline V gene, CDR1 is MNHEY and CDR2 is SMNVEV (reference sequence). This CDR3 has 16 residues. The CDR3 DNA follows: TGTGCCAGCAGTGGAAGAGGTAGCGGGGCCCGATTTGGGCAGTACTTC. It translates to CASSGRGSGARFGQYF.

The chain recombines TRBV11-3 with TRBJ2-1, with TRBD2 matching 8 bases. Germline V lookup: CDR1 SGHNT, CDR2 YENEEA. This CDR3 is 15 amino acids long. The ends lost 5 bases at V and 4 bases at J; junction bases unmatched: 7. CDR3 loop: CASSLTSGVYNEQFF. CDR3 coding DNA: TGTGCCAGCAGCCTTACTAGCGGAGTTTACAATGAGCAGTTCTTC.

The chain recombines TRBV15 with TRBJ2-7; D assignment may be TRBD1 or TRBD2 (5 bases each). The germline gives CDR1 LNHNV, CDR2 YYDKDF (reference sequence). Deletions cut 0 bases from V and 1 base from J, with 13 bases between. This CDR3 is built from 16 residues. The CDR3 region has the DNA TGTGCCACCAGCAGAGATAGAGGGGTACGATCCTACGAGCAGTACTTC. Translation gives CATSRDRGVRSYEQYF.

This rearrangement joins TRBV27 to TRBJ1-5; no definite D call. This CDR3 has 14 amino acids. Germline V gene lookup returns CDR1 MNHEY and CDR2 SMNVEV (reference sequence). V lost 1 base, J lost 6 bases, and 10 bases lay in between. The CDR3 region has the DNA TGTGCCAGCAGTTTATACGGCCCCGGTCAGCCCCAGCATTTT. Residues: CASSLYGPGQPQHF.

This clone has just one count. The chain joins TRBV27 to TRBJ2-1, with D possibly being TRBD2 (6 bases). Between the trimmed V and J ends, which lost 0 bases and 7 bases, there was a span of 10 bases. CDR1 MNHEY and CDR2 SMNVEV come from the germline V gene (reference sequence). There are 14 residues in the CDR3. CDR3 sequence (DNA): TGTGCCAGCAGTTTATCGGAGGGGTGGAATGAGCAGTTCTTC. Translated: CASSLSEGWNEQFF.

V usage is TRBV5-6 and J usage is TRBJ2-3, with D perhaps being TRBD1 or TRBD2 (5 bases each). Germline loops: CDR1 SGHDT, CDR2 YYEEEE. V lost 1 base and J lost 2, with 17 bases in between. The CDR3 contains 17 residues. This CDR3 reads CASSLTGSDLYTDTQYF. The CDR3 bases are TGTGCCAGCAGCTTGACAGGATCGGACTTATACACAGATACGCAGTATTTT.

The V call is TRBV7-9, the J call TRBJ2-7; D unresolved. V was cut by 5 bases and J by 4 bases, with 12 bases left in between. In germline, CDR1 is SEHNR, CDR2 FQNEAQ (reference sequence). This CDR3 has 13 amino acids. The CDR3, as DNA: TGTGCCAGCAGCCCTCAACTGAGTTACGAGCAGTACTTC. Translating it yields CASSPQLSYEQYF.

The rearrangement links TRBV11-2 to TRBJ2-5; tentatively, D is TRBD1 (6 bases). V was cut by 6 bases and J by 1 base, with 27 bases left in between. The germline gives CDR1 SGHAT, CDR2 FQNNGV. The CDR3 extends over 19 amino acids. The CDR3 protein is CASRATTGLEQGPQETQYF. The CDR3 DNA reads TGTGCCAGCAGAGCGACGACAGGACTGGAGCAGGGCCCCCAAGAGACCCAGTACTTC.

J is TRBJ2-7 and V is TRBV7-8; 9 nucleotides agree with TRBD1. J gave up 3 bases and V 5 bases, and 11 bases lay outside the gene matches. Germline V CDR1 and CDR2: SGHVS, FQNEAQ. The CDR3 extends over 16 amino acids. The CDR3 DNA reads as TGTGCCAGCAGCGCACACCCGGGACAGGGAATCTACGAGCAGTACTTC. Protein: CASSAHPGQGIYEQYF.